The TCR beta chain under discussion was sequenced for a study of blood T cell repertoires in COVID-19. At the level of the study: COVID-19 samples, acute and convalescent, were from the United States, Italy and Spain.

Authors' analysis steps: Quantification of nucleated cells was approximated via reference gene primer amplification. The assay was immunoSEQ multiplex PCR, and TCRdb's table has in-frame clones only and misses some. D and trimming were read from the DNA, whereas the V and J calls and clone size are those reported in that table. The top ten clones hold 14% of a sample with about 180,000 clones, approximately 80% of them seen once. This CDR3 is built from 15 residues. This sequence originates from a man aged 55 to 69 who had been exposed to COVID-19. The genes are TRBV21-1 and TRBJ2-7; the table's D gene call, TRBD2, was not cross checked with the DNA. TRBV21-1 is labeled a pseudogene. The specimen was PBMCs or T cells enriched from blood (not recorded which). The CDR3 region has the DNA TGTGCCAGCAGCAAAGGAAAGACTACCAGCTACGAGCAGTACTTC. Translation: CASSKGKTTSYEQYF.